This T cell receptor (beta chain) was profiled in a study of blood T cell repertoires in COVID-19. Study details: T cells, B-cell-depleted T cells, or PBMCs provided the cDNA or gDNA that served as material.

V was pared by 5 bases and J by 5 bases, with 12 bases of the junction left unmatched. Germline CDR1 and CDR2: SGHAT and FQNNGV. The CDR3 totals 16 residues. Original analysis: Cell counts per sample came from amplifying reference gene primers. Measured with immunoSEQ multiplex PCR; TCRdb has only the in-frame clones, and not every one. V and J calls and clone size are given by that table; D and trimming were obtained from the DNA. The sample lists about 23,000 clones; around 83% were seen once. The TCR originated in a man in his 70s with acute or convalescent COVID-19. This sequence joins TRBV11-2 and TRBJ1-1, with 9 bases identical to TRBD1. Material for sequencing was peripheral blood. In DNA, the CDR3 is TGTGCCAGCAGCCCCCCTAGGACAGGGGTGTGGACTGAAGCTTTCTTT. Translating gives CASSPPRTGVWTEAFF.